The clone carrying this T cell receptor (beta chain) was detected many times. Its cognate antigen is unknown. This sample is part of a study of T cells in Graves' hyperthyroidism and ophthalmopathy. Findings of the study overall: Ophthalmopathy and stable hyperthyroidism were separated by a 13 V-J model.

RNA transcripts provided the source from which TCR beta CDR3 regions were amplified. The HTBI primer set was used in a first-round RT-PCR of the TCR CDR3. TCRdb used MiXCR to reprocess the multiplex PCR reads, holding one entry per CDR3 protein. The repertoire holds roughly 840,000 distinct CDR3 sequences, more than 30% seen once, with 8% to 9% in the top ten. The CDR3 spans 15 residues. V lost 2 bases, J lost 5 bases, and 13 bases lay in between. The V gene's germline CDR1 is SNHLY and CDR2 FYNNEI. This chain joins TRBV2 and TRBJ1-5; a possible D gene is TRBD1 (5 bases). The TCR comes from a man aged 18 to 35 with Graves' hyperthyroidism. Sequencing was done on a sample of blood. CDR3 in amino acids: CASSEWAGRDQPQHF. The CDR3 DNA is TGTGCCAGCAGTGAATGGGCGGGGCGTGATCAGCCCCAGCATTTT.